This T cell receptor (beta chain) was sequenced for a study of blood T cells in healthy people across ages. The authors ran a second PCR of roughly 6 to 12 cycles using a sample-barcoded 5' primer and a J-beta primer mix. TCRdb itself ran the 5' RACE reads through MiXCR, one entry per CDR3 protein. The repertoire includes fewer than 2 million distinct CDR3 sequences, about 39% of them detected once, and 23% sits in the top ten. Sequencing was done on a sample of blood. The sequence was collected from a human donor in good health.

CDR3 region: CASSYSDRGETQYF. The CDR3 nucleotides read TGTGCCAGCAGTTACTCCGACAGGGGAGAGACCCAGTACTTC. The V and J genes are TRBV6-6 and TRBJ2-5; 8 bases map to TRBD1. The V gene end was trimmed by 0 bases and the J gene end by 4 bases; junction bases not matched to a gene: 1. This CDR3 has 14 amino acids. Looked up from germline, CDR1 is MNHNY and CDR2 is SVGAGI (reference sequence).